This TCR beta chain was sequenced for a study of identifying expanded T cells in peripheral blood. Regarding the study as a whole: Across healthy donors, higher total template counts meant significantly greater roughly 2-week count variance. Over two and four weeks, about 17 and 20 clones changed, versus more than 1 between replicates.

Concerning this clone itself: Its antigen is not known.

The method was immunoSEQ multiplex PCR; TCRdb's version includes in-frame clones alone and lacks a portion of them. This table has 90,000 to 110,000 clones, 88% appearing once. No infections or other immune events were documented during collection. There are 17 residues in the CDR3. Germline-derived CDR1 and CDR2 are SGHNT and YYREEE (reference sequence). V shed 0 bases, J shed 10 bases, and the junction held 8 bases outside the gene matches. This rearrangement joins TRBV5-4 to TRBJ1-6; 12 nucleotides agree with TRBD1. The receptor was isolated from a person aged 18 to 70 in good health. What was sequenced was blood. CDR3: CASSLGGTGGARSPLHF. CDR3 nucleotides: TGTGCCAGCAGCTTGGGGGGGACAGGGGGCGCGAGGTCACCCCTCCACTTT.